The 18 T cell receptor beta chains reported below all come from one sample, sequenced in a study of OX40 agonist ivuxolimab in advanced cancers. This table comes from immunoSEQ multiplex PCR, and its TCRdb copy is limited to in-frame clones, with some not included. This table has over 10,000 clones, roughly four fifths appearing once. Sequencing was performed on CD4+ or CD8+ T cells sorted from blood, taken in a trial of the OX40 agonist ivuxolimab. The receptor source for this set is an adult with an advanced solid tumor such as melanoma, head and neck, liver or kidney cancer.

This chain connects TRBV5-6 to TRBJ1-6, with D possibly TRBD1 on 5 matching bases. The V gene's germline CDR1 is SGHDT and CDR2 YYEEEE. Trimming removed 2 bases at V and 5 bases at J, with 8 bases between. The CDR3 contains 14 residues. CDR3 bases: TGTGCCAGCAGCTTCGGGACTGATAATTCACCCCTCCACTTT. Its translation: CASSFGTDNSPLHF.

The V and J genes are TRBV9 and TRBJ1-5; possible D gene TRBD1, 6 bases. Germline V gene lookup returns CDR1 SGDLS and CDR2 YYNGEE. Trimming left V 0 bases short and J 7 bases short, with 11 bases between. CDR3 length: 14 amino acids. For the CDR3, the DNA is TGTGCCAGCAGCGTAGCTGAAGGGGGGCAGCCCCAGCATTTT. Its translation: CASSVAEGGQPQHF. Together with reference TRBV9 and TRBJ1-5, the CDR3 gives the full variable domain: DSGVTQTPKHLITATGQRVTLRCSPRSGDLSVYWYQQSLDQGLQFLIQYYNGEERAKGNILERFSAQQFPDLHSELNLSSLELGDSALYFCASSVAEGGQPQHFGDGTRLSIL.

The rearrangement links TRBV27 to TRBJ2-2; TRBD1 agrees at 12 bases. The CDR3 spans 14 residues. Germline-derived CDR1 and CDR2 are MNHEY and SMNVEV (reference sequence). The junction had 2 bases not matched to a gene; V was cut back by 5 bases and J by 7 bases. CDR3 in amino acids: CASSGTGGFGELFF. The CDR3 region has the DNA TGTGCCAGCAGTGGGACAGGGGGCTTCGGGGAGCTGTTTTTT.

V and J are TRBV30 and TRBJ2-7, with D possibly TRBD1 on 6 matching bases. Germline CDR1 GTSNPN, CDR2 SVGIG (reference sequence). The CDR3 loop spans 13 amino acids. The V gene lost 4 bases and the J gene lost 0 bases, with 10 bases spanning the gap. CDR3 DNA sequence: TGTGCCTGGAAGGGGGAATCCTCCTACGAGCAGTACTTC. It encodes CAWKGESSYEQYF. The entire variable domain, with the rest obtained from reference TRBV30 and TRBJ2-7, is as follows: SQTIHQWPATLVQPVGSPLSLECTVEGTSNPNLYWYRQAAGRGLQLLFYSVGIGQISSEVPQNLSASRPQDRQFILSSKKLLLSDSGFYLCAWKGESSYEQYFGPGTRLTVT.

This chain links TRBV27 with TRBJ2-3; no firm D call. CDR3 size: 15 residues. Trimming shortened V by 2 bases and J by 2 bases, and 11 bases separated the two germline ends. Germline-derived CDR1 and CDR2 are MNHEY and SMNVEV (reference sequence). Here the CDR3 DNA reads TGTGCCAGCAGTTTAAGTATAGACCTCACAGATACGCAGTATTTT. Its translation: CASSLSIDLTDTQYF.

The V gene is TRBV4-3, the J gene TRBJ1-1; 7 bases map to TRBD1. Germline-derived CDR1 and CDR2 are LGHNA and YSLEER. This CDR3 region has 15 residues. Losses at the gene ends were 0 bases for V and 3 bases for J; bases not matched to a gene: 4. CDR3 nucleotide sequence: TGCGCCAGCAGCCAAGATCGCCAGGGGGACACTGAAGCTTTCTTT. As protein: CASSQDRQGDTEAFF.

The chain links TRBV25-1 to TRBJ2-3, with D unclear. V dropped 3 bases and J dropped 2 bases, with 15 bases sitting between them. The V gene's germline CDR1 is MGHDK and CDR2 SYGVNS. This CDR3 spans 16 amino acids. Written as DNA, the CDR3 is TGTGCCAGCAGTGATCCGGCCACGGTCTTCACAGATACGCAGTATTTT. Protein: CASSDPATVFTDTQYF.

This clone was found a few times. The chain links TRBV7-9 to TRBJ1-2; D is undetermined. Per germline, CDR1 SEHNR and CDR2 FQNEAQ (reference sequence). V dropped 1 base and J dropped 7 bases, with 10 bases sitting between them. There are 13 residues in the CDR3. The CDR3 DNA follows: TGTGCCAGCAGCTTAGGGCCCGGCGGTGGCTACACCTTC. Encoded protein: CASSLGPGGGYTF.

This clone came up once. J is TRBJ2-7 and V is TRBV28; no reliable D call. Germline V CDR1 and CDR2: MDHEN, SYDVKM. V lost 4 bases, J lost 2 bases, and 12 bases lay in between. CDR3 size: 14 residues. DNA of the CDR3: TGTGCCAGCAGTTCCCCTTCTTGGGCCTACGAGCAGTACTTC. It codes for CASSSPSWAYEQYF.

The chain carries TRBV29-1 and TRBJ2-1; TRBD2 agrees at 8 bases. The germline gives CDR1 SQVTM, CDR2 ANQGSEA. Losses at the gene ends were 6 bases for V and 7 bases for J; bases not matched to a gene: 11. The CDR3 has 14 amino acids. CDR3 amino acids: CSVPRGGPENEQFF. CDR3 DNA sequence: TGCAGCGTCCCTCGGGGGGGGCCGGAGAATGAGCAGTTCTTC.

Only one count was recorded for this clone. The CDR3 DNA reads as TGTGCCAGCAGCCAAGATACGGACCCCGACGACTACGAGCAGTACTTC. The encoded protein is CASSQDTDPDDYEQYF. The genes are TRBV14 and TRBJ2-7; D gene ambiguous. Germline CDR1 is SGHDN and CDR2 is FVKESK. Trimming stripped 0 bases from V and 3 bases from J, with 15 bases between. This CDR3 contains 16 residues.

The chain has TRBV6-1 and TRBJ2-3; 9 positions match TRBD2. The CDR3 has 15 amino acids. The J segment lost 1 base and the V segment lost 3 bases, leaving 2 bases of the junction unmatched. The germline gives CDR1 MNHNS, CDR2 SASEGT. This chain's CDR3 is CASSEVAGGTDTQYF. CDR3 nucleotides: TGTGCCAGCAGTGAGGTAGCGGGGGGCACAGATACGCAGTATTTT.

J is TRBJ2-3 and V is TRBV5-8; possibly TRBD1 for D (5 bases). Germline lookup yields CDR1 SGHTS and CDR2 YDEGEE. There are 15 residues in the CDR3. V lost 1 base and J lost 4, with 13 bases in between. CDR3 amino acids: CASSLSQGRADTQYF. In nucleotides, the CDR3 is TGTGCCAGCAGCTTGTCGCAGGGCCGGGCAGATACGCAGTATTTT.

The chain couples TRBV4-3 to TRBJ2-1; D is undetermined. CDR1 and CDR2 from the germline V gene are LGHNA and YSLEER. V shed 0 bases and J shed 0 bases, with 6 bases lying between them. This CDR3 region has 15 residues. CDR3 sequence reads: CASSQDRSSYNEQFF. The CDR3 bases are TGCGCCAGCAGCCAAGATCGAAGCTCCTACAATGAGCAGTTCTTC.

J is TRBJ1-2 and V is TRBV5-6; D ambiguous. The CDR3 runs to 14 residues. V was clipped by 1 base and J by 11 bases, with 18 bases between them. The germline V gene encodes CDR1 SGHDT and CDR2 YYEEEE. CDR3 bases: TGTGCCAGCAGCTTGAGAACTTCAACCCTCCCATACACCTTC. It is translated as CASSLRTSTLPYTF.

The CDR3 reads CASSLGSQGSFF. The CDR3 nucleotides read TGTGCCAGCAGCTTGGGTTCACAGGGGAGTTTCTTT. The J gene is TRBJ1-1, the V gene TRBV5-6; 7 bases match TRBD1. V lost 0 bases to trimming and J lost 13 bases; unmatched junction nucleotides: 6. CDR1 is SGHDT and CDR2 is YYEEEE in the germline V gene. The CDR3 is made up of 12 amino acids.

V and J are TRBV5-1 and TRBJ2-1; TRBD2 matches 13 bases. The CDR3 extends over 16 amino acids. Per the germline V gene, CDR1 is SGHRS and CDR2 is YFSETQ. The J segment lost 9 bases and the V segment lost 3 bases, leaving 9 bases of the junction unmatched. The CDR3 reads CASSSQTSGGVGEQFF. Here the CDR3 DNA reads TGCGCCAGCAGCTCCCAAACTAGCGGGGGGGTTGGTGAGCAGTTCTTC.

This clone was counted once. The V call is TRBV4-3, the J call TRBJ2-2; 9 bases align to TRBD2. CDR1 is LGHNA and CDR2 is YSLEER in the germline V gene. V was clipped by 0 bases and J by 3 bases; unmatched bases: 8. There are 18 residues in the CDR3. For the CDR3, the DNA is TGCGCCAGCAGCCAAGAGTTTAGCGGGGGTACTTACACCGGGGAGCTGTTTTTT. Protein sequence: CASSQEFSGGTYTGELFF.